The next 27 T cell receptor beta chains were all read from a single sample in a study of T-cell reconstitution after alpha-beta-depleted transplantation in children. Preparation of the TCRbeta library involved a method that used unique molecular identifiers. One entry per CDR3 protein results from TCRdb running MiXCR on the PCR reads. The profile shows about 580,000 distinct CDR3 sequences, over 25% of them singletons. Sequenced here: PBMCs, sampled before TCRalphabeta/CD19-depleted stem cell transplant. These receptors were collected from a boy younger than two with Wiskott-Aldrich syndrome, due to receive a stem cell transplant.

The table lists this clonotype with a few counts. The chain uses TRBV15 and TRBJ2-3; the D gene is possibly TRBD2 (5 bases). Germline V gene sequence: CDR1 LNHNV, CDR2 YYDKDF (reference sequence). The length of the CDR3 is 15 residues. V lost 6 bases, J lost 0 bases, and 13 bases lay in between. The CDR3 spells CATRAASGSTDTQYF. The CDR3 nucleotides read TGTGCCACCAGAGCGGCTAGTGGTAGCACAGATACGCAGTATTTT.

This clonotype was seen only once. J is TRBJ2-1 and V is TRBV15, with D hard to call. The V gene lost 5 bases and the J gene lost 8 bases, with 10 bases spanning the gap. There are 12 residues in the CDR3. Germline V gene sequence: CDR1 LNHNV, CDR2 YYDKDF (reference sequence). In nucleotides, the CDR3 is TGTGCCACCAGCCCATTGCGCTATGAGCAGTTCTTC. This gives the protein CATSPLRYEQFF.

This clonotype was observed a single time. The chain recombines TRBV20-1 with TRBJ1-5; perhaps TRBD1 as D (6 bases). Germline V gene lookup returns CDR1 DFQATT and CDR2 SNEGSKA (reference sequence). The CDR3 has 17 residues. With 3 bases removed from V and 0 bases from J, the gap between germline ends came to 18 bases. The CDR3: CSARAIGTKYSNQPQHF. CDR3 in DNA: TGCAGTGCTAGGGCCATTGGGACAAAGTATAGCAATCAGCCCCAGCATTTT.

This clonotype was counted between two and nine times. This chain connects TRBV5-1 to TRBJ2-7, with D possibly being TRBD2 (6 bases). The CDR3 totals 15 residues. Trimming cost V 7 bases and J 3 bases, with 20 bases left between them. Germline assignment: CDR1 SGHRS and CDR2 YFSETQ. The chain's CDR3 is CASGDSGHGIYEQYF. The CDR3, as DNA: TGCGCCAGCGGAGATAGCGGACACGGGATCTACGAGCAGTACTTC.

The CDR3 nucleotides read TGCGCCAGCAGCGTGATCGGCGGGAGGGCCAATAATGAGCAGTTCTTC. This sequence encodes CASSVIGGRANNEQFF. The chain recombines TRBV5-1 with TRBJ2-1, with 9 nucleotides matching TRBD2. CDR3 length equals 16 residues. V lost 4 bases and J lost 7; bases outside the gene matches: 12. Germline-derived CDR1 and CDR2 are SGHRS and YFSETQ.

There are a few counts of this clonotype. The chain links TRBV7-6 to TRBJ2-2, with D maybe TRBD2 (6 bases). V was shortened by 5 bases and J by 6 bases, with 16 bases between the two germline ends. This CDR3 spans 15 amino acids. CDR1 is SGHVS and CDR2 is FNYEAQ in the germline V gene. The CDR3 protein is CASSRLTSSPGELFF. As DNA, the CDR3 is TGTGCCAGCAGCAGGCTGACTAGTTCTCCCGGGGAGCTGTTTTTT.

This clonotype has more than one count but fewer than ten. The gene calls are TRBV12-3 or TRBV12-4 and TRBJ2-7; D may be TRBD1 (6 bases). Between the trimmed V and J ends, which lost 10 bases and 6 bases, there was a span of 19 bases. CDR3 size: 13 residues. CDR3 sequence (DNA): TGTGCCACCCAGACAGGAGATAGTGCCGAGCAGTACTTC. Translation gives CATQTGDSAEQYF.

V gene TRBV5-1 combines with J gene TRBJ1-6; D may be TRBD1 (6 bases). CDR1 is SGHRS and CDR2 is YFSETQ in the germline V gene. V was shortened by 4 bases and J by 5 bases, with 10 bases between the two germline ends. The CDR3 runs to 14 residues. In DNA, the CDR3 is TGCGCCAGCAGCCCGGACAGTAATAATTCACCCCTCCACTTT. This translates into CASSPDSNNSPLHF. Supplemented by reference TRBV5-1 and TRBJ1-6, the full variable domain reads KAGVTQTPRYLIKTRGQQVTLSCSPISGHRSVSWYQQTPGQGLQFLFEYFSETQRNKGNFPGRFSGRQFSNSRSEMNVSTLELGDSALYLCASSPDSNNSPLHFGNGTRLTVT.

V is TRBV27 and J is TRBJ1-2; D is ambiguous. V gave up 4 bases and J gave up 5 bases, with 17 bases separating them. The germline V gene encodes CDR1 MNHEY and CDR2 SMNVEV (reference sequence). The CDR3 is 15 residues long. The CDR3 bases are TGTGCCAGCAGTTCCCAGGAACAAAGGTCGTATGGCTACACCTTC. Translation: CASSSQEQRSYGYTF.

The V and J genes are TRBV20-1 and TRBJ2-3; 12 bases are a match to TRBD2. Trimming at V came to 0 bases and at J to 3 bases, leaving 7 bases not matched to a gene. The CDR3 totals 17 residues. The germline V gene encodes CDR1 DFQATT and CDR2 SNEGSKA (reference sequence). The CDR3 spells CSARDPGLAGKTDTQYF. The DNA for the CDR3 is TGCAGTGCTAGAGACCCCGGACTAGCGGGAAAGACAGATACGCAGTATTTT.

This clonotype was recorded at least ten times. The V and J genes are TRBV15 and TRBJ2-4; D ambiguous. Trimming pared 0 bases from V and 7 bases from J, leaving 16 bases between. This CDR3 has 16 amino acids. Germline CDR1 reads LNHNV; CDR2 reads YYDKDF (reference sequence). CDR3 protein: CATSRDWRRAVNIQYF. CDR3 nucleotide sequence: TGTGCCACCAGCAGAGATTGGCGGAGAGCAGTGAACATTCAGTACTTC.

This chain joins TRBV15 and TRBJ2-1; 8 bases align to TRBD2. CDR1 LNHNV and CDR2 YYDKDF come from the germline V gene (reference sequence). The CDR3 contains 15 residues. The ends lost 3 bases at V and 6 bases at J; junction bases unmatched: 7. CDR3 nucleotides: TGTGCCACCAGCAGGAAGCTAGCGGGCCTCAATGAGCAGTTCTTC. It yields the protein CATSRKLAGLNEQFF. Full variable domain (outside the CDR3, taken from reference TRBV15 and TRBJ2-1): DAMVIQNPRYQVTQFGKPVTLSCSQTLNHNVMYWYQQKSSQAPKLLFHYYDKDFNNEADTPDNFQSRRPNTSFCFLDIRSPGLGDTAMYLCATSRKLAGLNEQFFGPGTRLTVL.

This chain links TRBV3-1 with TRBJ2-1; D is possibly TRBD2 (6 bases). The V end was cut by 5 bases, the J end by 7 bases, with 18 bases between. This CDR3 contains 15 residues. Germline V gene sequence: CDR1 LGHDT, CDR2 YNNKEL (reference sequence). CDR3 sequence: CASSSRDSLGNEQFF. CDR3 in DNA: TGTGCCAGCAGCTCCCGGGACTCCCTTGGGAATGAGCAGTTCTTC.

This clonotype was detected only a few times. The rearrangement joins TRBV15 to TRBJ2-1; D could derive from TRBD1 or TRBD2 (5 bases each). CDR3 size: 14 residues. From germline, CDR1 is LNHNV and CDR2 YYDKDF (reference sequence). Between the trimmed V and J ends, which lost 4 bases and 5 bases, there was a span of 12 bases. CDR3 sequence (DNA): TGTGCCACCAGCACTTTGGGGCGGGACAATGAGCAGTTCTTC. Its translation: CATSTLGRDNEQFF.

This clonotype was detected only a few times. This rearrangement joins TRBV29-1 to TRBJ2-1, with TRBD1 as a possible D gene (6 bases). The CDR3 extends over 14 amino acids. Germline lookup yields CDR1 SQVTM and CDR2 ANQGSEA. Between the trimmed V and J ends, which lost 5 bases and 8 bases, there was a span of 19 bases. The CDR3 sequence is CSVPRTVRGDEQFF. The CDR3 coding sequence is TGCAGCGTTCCCCGGACAGTCCGTGGCGATGAGCAGTTCTTC.

This clonotype was seen a handful of times. The rearrangement joins TRBV4-1 to TRBJ2-2; tentative D call: TRBD1 (5 bases). The CDR3 sequence is 15 residues long. V dropped 1 base and J dropped 7 bases, with 13 bases sitting between them. Germline V gene sequence: CDR1 MGHRA, CDR2 YSYEKL. For the CDR3, the DNA is TGCGCCAGCAGCCAAGTCGCCCAGGGTATCGGGGAGCTGTTTTTT. Encoded protein: CASSQVAQGIGELFF.

The chain links TRBV5-1 to TRBJ2-1; weak D call: TRBD1 (5 bases). This CDR3 comprises 14 residues. V shed 4 bases and J shed 4 bases, with 12 bases lying between them. CDR1 and CDR2 from the germline V gene are SGHRS and YFSETQ. CDR3 loop: CASSNKGLYNEQFF. In nucleotides, the CDR3 is TGCGCCAGCAGCAATAAGGGGTTATACAATGAGCAGTTCTTC.

The J gene is TRBJ2-2, the V gene TRBV27; perhaps TRBD2 as D (5 bases). Trimming pared 2 bases from V and 8 bases from J, leaving 15 bases between. This CDR3 is 15 amino acids long. In germline, CDR1 is MNHEY, CDR2 SMNVEV (reference sequence). This chain's CDR3 is CASSLSGSLAGELFF. The CDR3 DNA sequence: TGTGCCAGCAGTTTAAGCGGATCCCTGGCTGGGGAGCTGTTTTTT.

The chain employs TRBV5-1 and TRBJ2-2, with 7 bases fitting TRBD1. CDR3 length: 15 amino acids. Germline V gene data show CDR1 as SGHRS and CDR2 as YFSETQ. The V and J ends lost 0 bases and 4 bases, in that order; junction bases with no gene match: 3. Here the CDR3 reads CASSLGGQVTGELFF. In DNA, the CDR3 is TGCGCCAGCAGCTTGGGTGGACAGGTCACCGGGGAGCTGTTTTTT.

J is TRBJ1-5 and V is TRBV12-3 or TRBV12-4; D may be TRBD1 (6 bases). Trimming pared 4 bases from V and 11 bases from J, leaving 15 bases between. CDR3 size: 13 residues. Here the CDR3 reads CASSYRALRSQHF. The CDR3 DNA sequence: TGTGCCAGCAGTTACAGGGCCCTCCGGTCCCAGCATTTT.

The J gene is TRBJ2-5, the V gene TRBV5-1, with 7 bases lining up with TRBD1. Trimming took 3 bases from V and 5 from J; bases not matched to a gene: 10. The CDR3 consists of 15 residues. The V gene's germline CDR1 is SGHRS and CDR2 YFSETQ. The DNA for the CDR3 is TGCGCCAGCAGCTGGGGGACAGTGGGCCAGGAGACCCAGTACTTC. Translated, it gives CASSWGTVGQETQYF.

In its sample, this clonotype was seen a few times. The rearrangement links TRBV5-1 to TRBJ2-4; 13 nucleotides align to TRBD2. The CDR3 is made up of 17 amino acids. The ends lost 4 bases at V and 1 base at J; junction bases unmatched: 5. Germline lookup yields CDR1 SGHRS and CDR2 YFSETQ. The CDR3 DNA reads as TGCGCCAGCAGCCAACTAGCGGGAGGGCCGGCCAAAAACATTCAGTACTTC. It yields the protein CASSQLAGGPAKNIQYF.

J is TRBJ1-3 and V is TRBV5-5; D ambiguous. There are 15 residues in the CDR3. Trimming left V 4 bases short and J 4 bases short, with 15 bases between. Germline V gene lookup returns CDR1 SGHKS and CDR2 YYEKEE (reference sequence). Here the CDR3 reads CASSLTRSGGNTIYF. CDR3 DNA sequence: TGTGCCAGCAGCCTGACACGGTCGGGAGGAAACACCATATATTTT.

This clonotype has a handful of counts. The V gene is TRBV7-6, the J gene TRBJ2-7; D gene uncertain. CDR1 is SGHVS, CDR2 FNYEAQ, per germline. This CDR3 region has 12 residues. Trimming removed 5 bases at V and 6 bases at J, with 11 bases between. The CDR3 DNA reads as TGTGCCAGCAGCCCGATACTCGGCGAGCAGTACTTC. This codes for CASSPILGEQYF.

The J gene is TRBJ2-1, the V gene TRBV6-1; unclear D gene. With 7 bases removed from V and 0 bases from J, the gap between germline ends came to 13 bases. Germline CDR1 is MNHNS and CDR2 is SASEGT. The CDR3 length is 15 residues. This CDR3 is CASIASPSSYNEQFF. The DNA of the CDR3 is TGTGCCAGCATTGCCAGCCCGAGCTCCTACAATGAGCAGTTCTTC.

This clonotype came up a few times. The V gene is TRBV10-3, the J gene TRBJ1-6, with D unresolved. This CDR3 spans 14 amino acids. V lost 2 bases and J 7 bases, leaving 9 bases between the germline ends. Germline CDR1 ENHRY, CDR2 SYGVKD. CDR3 amino acids: CAISEVAENSPLHF. In DNA, the CDR3 is TGTGCCATCAGTGAGGTGGCGGAGAATTCACCCCTCCACTTT.

This clonotype has only a few counts. This CDR3 is CASSSDPGNEQFF. DNA of the CDR3: TGCGCCAGCAGCTCTGACCCCGGAAATGAGCAGTTCTTC. V usage is TRBV5-1 and J usage is TRBJ2-1, with D unclear. The germline gives CDR1 SGHRS, CDR2 YFSETQ. The CDR3 has 13 residues. The V and J ends lost 3 bases and 7 bases respectively, with 11 bases between them.